This T cell receptor (beta chain) was observed in a study of graft-versus-host responses after intestinal transplantation. Whole-study context: Recipients uniformly received anti-thymocyte globulin induction, followed by tacrolimus and steroids for three to four years.

Regarding the study as a whole: Maximum circulating GvH clone levels tracked with early post-transplant HvG decreases. The authors found GvH clones in recipient marrow, some appearing first in ileum or blood. High graft-versus-host to host-versus-graft T cell clonal ratios marked allografts of patients with graft-donor macrochimerism.

The CDR3 spans 13 residues. The V gene's germline CDR1 is GTSNPN and CDR2 SVGIG (reference sequence). V was shortened by 3 bases and J by 8 bases, with 13 bases between the two germline ends. On this clone itself: Its antigen is still unknown.

Clones were sequenced by immunoSEQ multiplex PCR, and TCRdb holds only the in-frame ones, with some missing. This table holds 20,000 to 25,000 clones, 85% to 95% found once. The rearrangement links TRBV30 to TRBJ1-4; weak D call: TRBD1 (5 bases). The source material was PBMCs, sampled roughly 39 weeks after intestinal transplant. The receptor was derived from a human patient who received an intestinal transplant, so some T cells may come from the graft donor. In DNA form, the CDR3 reads TGTGCCTGGAGCCCAGGGATAGAGGAAAAACTGTTTTTT. Residues: CAWSPGIEEKLFF.